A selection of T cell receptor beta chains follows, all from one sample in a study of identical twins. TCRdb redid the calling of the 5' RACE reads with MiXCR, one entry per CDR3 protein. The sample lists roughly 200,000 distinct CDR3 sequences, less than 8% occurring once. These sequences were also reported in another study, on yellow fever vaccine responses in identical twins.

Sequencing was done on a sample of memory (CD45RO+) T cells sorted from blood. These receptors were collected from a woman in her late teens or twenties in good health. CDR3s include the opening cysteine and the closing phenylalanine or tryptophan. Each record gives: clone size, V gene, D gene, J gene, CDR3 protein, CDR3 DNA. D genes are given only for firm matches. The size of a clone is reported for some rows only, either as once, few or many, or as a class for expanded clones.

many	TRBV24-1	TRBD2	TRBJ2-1	CATSDAPGTSGRARNEQFF	TGTGCCACCAGTGATGCACCCGGGACTAGCGGGAGGGCCAGGAATGAGCAGTTCTTC
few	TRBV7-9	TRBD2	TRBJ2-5	CASSSDGGVWETQYF	TGTGCCAGCAGCTCCGACGGGGGGGTCTGGGAGACCCAGTACTTC
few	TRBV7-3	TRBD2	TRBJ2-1	CASSSTPGLAEQFF	TGTGCCAGCAGCTCTACACCGGGACTAGCCGAGCAGTTCTTC
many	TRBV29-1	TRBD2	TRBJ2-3	CSVDGLAGADTQYF	TGCAGCGTTGACGGACTAGCGGGAGCAGATACGCAGTATTTT
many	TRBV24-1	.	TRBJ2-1	CATSDPRDNEQFF	TGTGCCACCAGTGACCCAAGGGATAATGAGCAGTTCTTC
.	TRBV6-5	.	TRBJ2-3	CASSYSSGRLTDTQYF	TGTGCCAGCAGTTACTCGTCCGGCAGACTGACAGATACGCAGTATTTT
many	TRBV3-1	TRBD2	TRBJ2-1	CASSQAFLAGGPSDEQFF	TGTGCCAGCAGCCAAGCCTTTCTAGCGGGAGGGCCATCCGATGAGCAGTTCTTC
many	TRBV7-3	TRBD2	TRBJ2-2	CASSLGGYTGELFF	TGTGCCAGCAGCTTGGGGGGGTACACCGGGGAGCTGTTTTTT
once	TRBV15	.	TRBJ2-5	CATSRARAGTQYF	TGTGCCACCAGCAGAGCACGAGCAGGGACCCAGTACTTC
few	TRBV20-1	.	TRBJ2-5	CSATGGRGRDLPVQETQYF	TGCAGTGCTACCGGTGGCCGCGGTCGGGACCTCCCGGTTCAAGAGACCCAGTACTTC
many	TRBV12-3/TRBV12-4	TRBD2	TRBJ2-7	CASSLTAGGAYEQYF	TGTGCCAGCAGTTTAACGGCGGGGGGCGCCTACGAGCAGTACTTC
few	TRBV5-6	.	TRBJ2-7	CASSLINGASTDEQYF	TGTGCCAGCAGCTTGATTAATGGGGCGTCGACCGACGAGCAGTACTTC
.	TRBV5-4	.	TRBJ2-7	CASSGGGIPSYEQYF	TGTGCCAGCAGCGGTGGGGGGATCCCTTCCTACGAGCAGTACTTC
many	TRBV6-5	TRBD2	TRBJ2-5	CAAGGVRETQYF	TGTGCCGCGGGGGGGGTCCGAGAGACCCAGTACTTC
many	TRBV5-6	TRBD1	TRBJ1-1	CASRYRGTGAEAFF	TGTGCCAGCAGATATCGGGGGACAGGGGCCGAAGCTTTCTTT
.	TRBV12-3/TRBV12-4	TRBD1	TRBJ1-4	CASSLKAGGEKLFF	TGTGCCAGCAGTTTAAAGGCAGGGGGTGAAAAACTGTTTTTT
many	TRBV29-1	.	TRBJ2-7	CSVDDRRTHEQYF	TGCAGCGTCGACGACAGACGAACTCACGAGCAGTACTTC
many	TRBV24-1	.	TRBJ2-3	CATSDPRAGATDTQYF	TGTGCCACCAGTGACCCCCGCGCAGGGGCCACAGATACGCAGTATTTT
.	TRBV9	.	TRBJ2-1	CASSVDLLAGPLNEQFF	TGTGCCAGCAGCGTAGACCTGTTGGCGGGACCGCTGAATGAGCAGTTCTTC
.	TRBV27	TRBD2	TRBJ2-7	CASSYSSGRSIYEQYF	TGTGCCAGCAGTTATTCTAGCGGGAGGTCCATTTACGAGCAGTACTTC
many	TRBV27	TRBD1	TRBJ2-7	CASSSRDRGYEQYF	TGTGCCAGCAGTTCCCGGGACAGGGGCTACGAGCAGTACTTC
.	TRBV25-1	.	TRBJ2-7	CASSEYGDYEQYF	TGTGCCAGCAGTGAATATGGCGACTACGAGCAGTACTTC
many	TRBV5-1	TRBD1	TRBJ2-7	CATRPDDRGISYEQYF	TGCGCCACCCGACCGGATGACAGGGGAATCTCCTACGAGCAGTACTTC
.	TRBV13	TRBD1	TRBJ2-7	CASSLVGQGPYEQYF	TGTGCCAGCAGCTTAGTAGGACAGGGTCCCTACGAGCAGTACTTC
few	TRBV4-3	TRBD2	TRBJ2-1	CASSQQAGVGYNEQFF	TGCGCCAGCAGCCAACAAGCGGGAGTTGGGTACAATGAGCAGTTCTTC
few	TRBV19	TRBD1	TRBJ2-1	CASSVGTGAFNEQFF	TGTGCCAGTAGTGTCGGGACAGGGGCTTTTAATGAGCAGTTCTTC
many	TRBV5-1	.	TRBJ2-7	CASSLLPGTYEQYF	TGCGCCAGCAGCTTGCTGCCAGGGACCTACGAGCAGTACTTC
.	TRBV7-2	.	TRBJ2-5	CASSPGGQETQYF	TGTGCCAGCAGCCCCGGGGGACAAGAGACCCAGTACTTC
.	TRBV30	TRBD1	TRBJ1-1	CAWRPTGYTEAFF	TGTGCCTGGAGGCCGACAGGGTACACTGAAGCTTTCTTT
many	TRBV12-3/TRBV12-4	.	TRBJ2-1	CASSPIGDLPYNEQFF	TGTGCCAGCAGTCCCATTGGGGACCTGCCTTACAATGAGCAGTTCTTC
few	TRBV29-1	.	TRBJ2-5	CSVGDPSAAFAWTQYF	TGCAGCGTTGGAGACCCCTCAGCGGCTTTCGCCTGGACCCAGTACTTC
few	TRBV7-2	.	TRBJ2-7	CASSFGMWGTNEQYF	TGTGCCAGCAGCTTTGGGATGTGGGGTACCAACGAGCAGTACTTC
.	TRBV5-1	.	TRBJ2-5	CASSLAGGRQETQYF	TGCGCCAGCAGCTTGGCTGGGGGGCGCCAAGAGACCCAGTACTTC
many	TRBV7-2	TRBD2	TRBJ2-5	CASSLVKRGHETQYF	TGTGCCAGCAGCTTGGTAAAGCGGGGCCATGAGACCCAGTACTTC
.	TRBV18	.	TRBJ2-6	CASSPGASGANVLTF	TGTGCCAGCTCACCTGGAGCCTCTGGGGCCAACGTCCTGACTTTC
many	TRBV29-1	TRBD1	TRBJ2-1	CSAGTGLSNEQFF	TGCAGCGCCGGGACAGGTTTAAGCAATGAGCAGTTCTTC
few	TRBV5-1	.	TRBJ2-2	CASSLTLGNTGELFF	TGCGCCAGCAGCTTGACATTGGGGAACACCGGGGAGCTGTTTTTT
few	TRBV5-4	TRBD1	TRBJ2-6	CASTRTGITGANVLTF	TGTGCCAGCACGCGGACAGGGATAACTGGGGCCAACGTCCTGACTTTC
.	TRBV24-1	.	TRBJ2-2	CATRNYYGGELFF	TGTGCCACCAGAAATTACTATGGCGGGGAGCTGTTTTTT
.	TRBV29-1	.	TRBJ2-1	CSVEQMNEQFF	TGCAGCGTTGAGCAGATGAATGAGCAGTTCTTC
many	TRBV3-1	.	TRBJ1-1	CASSQDRAFRGNTEAFF	TGTGCCAGCAGCCAGGACCGGGCCTTCCGGGGGAACACTGAAGCTTTCTTT
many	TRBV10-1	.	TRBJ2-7	CASSEYLAGDREQYF	TGCGCCAGCAGTGAGTACCTAGCTGGTGATAGAGAGCAGTACTTC
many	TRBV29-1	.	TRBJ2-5	CSVERGKETQYF	TGCAGCGTTGAACGGGGGAAAGAGACCCAGTACTTC
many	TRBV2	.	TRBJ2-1	CASSGSGIYNEQFF	TGTGCCAGCAGTGGTAGCGGTATTTACAATGAGCAGTTCTTC
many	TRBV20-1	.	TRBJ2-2	CSARDQGTTGELFF	TGCAGTGCTAGGGACCAAGGGACTACCGGGGAGCTGTTTTTT
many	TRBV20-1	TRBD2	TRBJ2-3	CSAAGDYQYTDTQYF	TGCAGTGCCGCCGGGGACTACCAATACACAGATACGCAGTATTTT
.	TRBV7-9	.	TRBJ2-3	CASSFRGPDTDTQYF	TGTGCCAGCAGCTTCCGGGGGCCGGACACAGATACGCAGTATTTT
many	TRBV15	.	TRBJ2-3	CATSREGAYTQYF	TGTGCCACCAGCAGAGAGGGAGCGTATACGCAGTATTTT
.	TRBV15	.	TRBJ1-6	CATSRGDSAYNSPLHF	TGTGCCACCAGCCGCGGGGATTCGGCATATAATTCACCCCTCCACTTT
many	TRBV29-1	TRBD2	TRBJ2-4	CSVLFETAGVAKNIQYF	TGCAGCGTACTCTTTGAAACGGCGGGAGTAGCCAAAAACATTCAGTACTTC
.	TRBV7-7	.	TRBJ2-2	CASSGSQIRELFF	TGTGCTAGCAGCGGATCCCAGATCCGGGAGCTGTTTTTT
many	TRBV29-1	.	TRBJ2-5	CSVKEGSETQYF	TGCAGCGTGAAAGAGGGTAGCGAGACCCAGTACTTC
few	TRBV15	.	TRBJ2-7	CATSRGSSYEQYF	TGTGCCACCAGCAGAGGCTCCTCCTACGAGCAGTACTTC
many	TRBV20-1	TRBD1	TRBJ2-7	CSARASDRDRDYEQYF	TGCAGTGCTAGAGCCAGCGACAGGGATCGGGACTACGAGCAGTACTTC
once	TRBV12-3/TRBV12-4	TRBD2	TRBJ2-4	CTFSLGGLAGGLAKNIQYF	TGTACCTTCAGTTTAGGGGGCCTAGCGGGAGGGTTAGCCAAAAACATTCAGTACTTC